This section outlines one T cell receptor beta chain sequence together with its context. The antigen is undetermined. The assay was immunoSEQ multiplex PCR, and TCRdb's table has in-frame clones only and misses some. Among about 10,000 clones listed, roughly 84% were seen once. This entry is derived from a study of blood T cell dynamics during melanoma immunotherapy. Study overall: First-line therapy was either pembrolizumab or nivolumab with ipilimumab for metastatic melanoma.

The CDR3 has 16 amino acids. V was pared by 5 bases and J by 5 bases, with 16 bases between. Germline CDR1 is LNHDA and CDR2 is SQIVND (reference sequence). Time point given: week 3, after first cycle of checkpoint inhibitor. No patient had earlier systemic cancer treatment, concurrent immunosuppressants, or another active cancer. Findings and caveats of the study: At W3, later disease-control patients showed bifurcated PBMC repertoire changes, unlike progressors.

The sequencing used blood, collected from a patient treated with checkpoint blockade. The chain uses TRBV19 and TRBJ1-6, with D unresolved. The receptor comes from a human donor with melanoma. CDR3 DNA sequence: TGTGCCAGTAGTTCCCGACTAATCACCAATAATTCACCCCTCCACTTT. Protein product: CASSSRLITNNSPLHF.